This TCR beta chain was captured by sequencing in a study of control samples from healthy donors and cancer patients. There are 14 residues in the CDR3. The V gene's germline CDR1 is LGHNT and CDR2 FRNRAP. The V end was cut by 1 base, the J end by 8 bases, with 12 bases between. Only in-frame clones appear in the TCRdb table, and some are missing; sequencing was by immunoSEQ multiplex PCR. The sample includes under 70,000 clones, approximately 94% of them seen just once. Source material: blood. The chain combines TRBV12-5 with TRBJ2-1, with a weak D call TRBD1 (6 bases). The receptor was derived from a woman aged 18-29 years in good health. The CDR3 spells CASGLGGGGDEQFF. The CDR3 DNA reads as TGTGCTAGTGGTTTGGGTGGGGGCGGAGATGAGCAGTTCTTC.